The table lists the clone carrying this TCR beta chain with many counts. These data are taken from a study of T cell repertoires in cytomegalovirus infection. Germline V lookup: CDR1 SGHTA, CDR2 FQGNSA. Trimming cost V 2 bases and J 7 bases, with 17 bases left between them. This CDR3 is 15 amino acids long. Using its own MiXCR run on the reads, TCRdb lists one record per CDR3 protein. This sample has around 530,000 distinct CDR3 sequences; about 26% occur once, and the top ten carry about 12%. The clonotype originates from a human donor in good health (CMV status not recorded). Some clones in this sample may be carry-over from other donors' samples. V gene TRBV7-2 combines with J gene TRBJ1-2; tentatively, D is TRBD1 (6 bases). The sample was PBMCs. In DNA form, the CDR3 reads TGTGCCAGCAGCTTACCGACGGGGGGGCAGGTTGGCTACACCTTC. Its translation: CASSLPTGGQVGYTF.